Presented here are 10 T cell receptor beta chains from one specimen sequenced in a study of cytomegalovirus exposure and HLA in healthy donors. The PCR used 60 Vbeta and 13 Jbeta primers. TCRdb's copy holds only in-frame clones and misses some; the assay was immunoSEQ multiplex PCR. The data show about 150,000 clones, 70% to 80% seen once. Sequencing was performed on PBMCs. Source of these receptors: a woman aged 40 to 50 in good health and CMV-seronegative.

The chain recombines TRBV7-9 with TRBJ2-1; D is unclear. Between the trimmed V and J ends, which lost 3 bases and 8 bases, there was a span of 8 bases. Germline assignment: CDR1 SEHNR and CDR2 FQNEAQ (reference sequence). CDR3 size: 12 residues. The CDR3 DNA reads as TGTGCCAGCAGCTTTTCACCGGATGAGCAGTTCTTC. Its protein product is CASSFSPDEQFF.

The chain has TRBV6-5 and TRBJ2-7; 7 bases map to TRBD2. The CDR3 consists of 13 residues. Germline V CDR1 and CDR2: MNHEY, SVGAGI. V shed 0 bases and J 7 bases; nucleotides not matched to a gene: 3. In DNA, the CDR3 is TGTGCCAGCAGTTACTCTAGGGACTATGAGCAGTACTTC. Translation gives CASSYSRDYEQYF.

The V and J genes are TRBV11-2 and TRBJ2-7, with D unresolved. Trimming shortened V by 5 bases and J by 5 bases, and 22 bases separated the two germline ends. The CDR3 loop spans 16 amino acids. CDR1 SGHAT and CDR2 FQNNGV come from the germline V gene. CDR3 in amino acids: CASSPDRKVQANEQYF. The CDR3 DNA reads as TGTGCCAGCAGCCCCGACCGTAAAGTCCAGGCTAACGAGCAGTACTTC.

This chain joins TRBV7-9 and TRBJ2-7, with D perhaps TRBD2 (6 bases). Germline V gives CDR1 SEHNR, CDR2 FQNEAQ (reference sequence). This CDR3 spans 16 amino acids. Deletions cut 1 base from V and 4 bases from J, with 17 bases between. The CDR3 coding sequence is TGTGCCAGCAGCTTAGGGTCACAAGGAGGGGAGTACGAGCAGTACTTC. It codes for CASSLGSQGGEYEQYF.

The chain uses TRBV5-1 and TRBJ2-3; unclear D gene. Per the germline V gene, CDR1 is SGHRS and CDR2 is YFSETQ. V was trimmed by 4 bases and J by 7 bases, leaving 13 bases between them. This CDR3 is built from 13 residues. CDR3 sequence reads: CASSASVINTQYF. CDR3 sequence (DNA): TGCGCCAGCAGCGCCTCGGTTATAAATACGCAGTATTTT.

This clone was counted between two and nine times. The chain carries TRBV4-1 and TRBJ1-5; 7 bases align to TRBD1. V dropped 4 bases and J dropped 0; count of bases not matched to a gene: 3. The germline V gene has CDR1 MGHRA and CDR2 YSYEKL. This CDR3 spans 15 amino acids. The DNA for the CDR3 is TGCGCCAGCAGCCTCCAGGGGGATAGCAATCAGCCCCAGCATTTT. Translation gives CASSLQGDSNQPQHF.

The rearrangement links TRBV27 to TRBJ2-7; 11 bases are a match to TRBD1. J lost 2 bases, V lost 6 bases, and 3 bases had no gene match. CDR1 is MNHEY, CDR2 SMNVEV, per germline (reference sequence). The CDR3 covers 14 residues. The CDR3 here is CASSLGQGAYEQYF. In DNA form, the CDR3 reads TGTGCCAGCAGCCTGGGACAGGGGGCCTACGAGCAGTACTTC.

The gene calls are TRBV5-5 and TRBJ1-2, with D perhaps matching TRBD1 (5 bases). V gave up 5 bases and J gave up 8 bases, with 19 bases separating them. CDR1 is SGHKS and CDR2 is YYEKEE in the germline V gene (reference sequence). This CDR3 comprises 14 residues. The CDR3 DNA reads as TGTGCCAGCAGGCTTGAAAGTTGGGAGGGGGGCTACACCTTC. Translated, it gives CASRLESWEGGYTF.

There are a few counts of this clone. V gene TRBV4-1 combines with J gene TRBJ1-5; 7 bases agree with TRBD1. Unmatched junction bases numbered 6, after V lost 1 base and J lost 3 bases. The CDR3 covers 16 residues. Germline V lookup: CDR1 MGHRA, CDR2 YSYEKL. CDR3 in amino acids: CASSQGTGDYNQPQHF. The CDR3 nucleotides read TGCGCCAGCAGCCAAGGAACAGGGGATTACAATCAGCCCCAGCATTTT.

V gene TRBV5-1 combines with J gene TRBJ2-5; weak D call: TRBD1 (6 bases). Germline CDR1 reads SGHRS; CDR2 reads YFSETQ. Deletions cut 0 bases from V and 1 base from J, with 10 bases between. The CDR3 is 15 amino acids. The CDR3 spells CASSLATGTQETQYF. Here the CDR3 DNA reads TGCGCCAGCAGCTTGGCAACAGGGACCCAAGAGACCCAGTACTTC.